Given below is one T cell receptor beta chain in context. The antigen is not known. The germline V gene has CDR1 SGHTA and CDR2 FQGTGA. The CDR3 totals 15 residues. The V segment lost 5 bases and the J segment 5 bases; nucleotides outside the gene matches: 5. The data were obtained in a study of T cells in localized non-small cell lung cancer. Study-wide results and limits: Sequencing was restricted to one tumor region; therefore, heterogeneity remains possible. Adjacent lung held a median 57 of the top 100 tumor clones. A raised T cell density in blood coincided with lengthier overall survival.

Only in-frame clones appear in the TCRdb table, and some are missing; sequencing was by immunoSEQ multiplex PCR. This table holds roughly 25,000 clones, roughly 90% found once. This sequence was found in a man between 40 and 75 years old with stage III squamous cell lung carcinoma. The chain joins TRBV7-3 to TRBJ2-2; 10 bases fit TRBD1. The material was peripheral blood, obtained before any cancer treatment. CDR3 DNA: TGTGCCAGCAGCCTGACAGGGGGCCGAACCGGGGAGCTGTTTTTT. Residues: CASSLTGGRTGELFF.